This paragraph reports one TCR beta chain. The CDR3 runs to 12 residues. Germline CDR1 is MNHEY and CDR2 is SMNVEV (reference sequence). The V end was cut by 11 bases, the J end by 4 bases, with 14 bases between. The sample belongs to a study of Ad26.COV2.S vaccination and SARS-CoV-2 variants. Study summary: Donor joined the COV1001 Ad26.COV2.S trial arm.

TCRdb's table, derived via immunoSEQ multiplex PCR, lists solely in-frame clones and lacks some. The data show about 680,000 clones, around 89% seen once. Treatment noted: 15 to 20 received Ad26.COV2.S at low or high dose, single or two shots; a few received placebo; per-sample allocation not given. Samples analyzed were those drawn on day 63 after the first vaccine or placebo injection. An Ad26 vector was used to express Wuhan-strain SARS-CoV-2 spike as the vaccine. The specimen was peripheral blood, collected in a trial of Ad26.COV2.S vaccine versus placebo. The sequence derives from a person aged 18-65 years who received the Ad26.COV2.S COVID-19 vaccine or a placebo. The rearrangement links TRBV27 to TRBJ1-1; a possible D gene is TRBD1 (5 bases). CDR3 in DNA: TGTGCCTCTAGTGGGGGGGGCACTGAAGCTTTCTTT. Its translation is CASSGGGTEAFF.